This TCR beta chain was found in a study of cytomegalovirus exposure and HLA in healthy donors. This PCR relied on a set of 60 Vbeta primers and 13 Jbeta primers. Clones were sequenced by immunoSEQ multiplex PCR, and TCRdb holds only the in-frame ones, with some missing. Of around 160,000 clones in the sample, approximately 80% were seen once. As concerns this clone: Its antigen is not identified.

Regarding the study as a whole: A missense DCLRE1C variant was associated with V- and J-gene trimming of TCR beta chains in a later analysis, and an independent cohort replicated the association. CMV serostatus was the sole immune exposure data available.

V shed 5 bases, J shed 6 bases, and the junction held 3 bases outside the gene matches. The V gene's germline CDR1 is SGHTA and CDR2 FQGNSA. The CDR3 has 13 residues. The sample was PBMCs. The chain employs TRBV7-2 and TRBJ2-1, with 8 nucleotides matching TRBD2. The receptor's source is a male donor in good health and CMV-seronegative. The CDR3 DNA reads as TGTGCCAGCAGCCGGGGGGGCCGCAATGAGCAGTTCTTC. Translation: CASSRGGRNEQFF.